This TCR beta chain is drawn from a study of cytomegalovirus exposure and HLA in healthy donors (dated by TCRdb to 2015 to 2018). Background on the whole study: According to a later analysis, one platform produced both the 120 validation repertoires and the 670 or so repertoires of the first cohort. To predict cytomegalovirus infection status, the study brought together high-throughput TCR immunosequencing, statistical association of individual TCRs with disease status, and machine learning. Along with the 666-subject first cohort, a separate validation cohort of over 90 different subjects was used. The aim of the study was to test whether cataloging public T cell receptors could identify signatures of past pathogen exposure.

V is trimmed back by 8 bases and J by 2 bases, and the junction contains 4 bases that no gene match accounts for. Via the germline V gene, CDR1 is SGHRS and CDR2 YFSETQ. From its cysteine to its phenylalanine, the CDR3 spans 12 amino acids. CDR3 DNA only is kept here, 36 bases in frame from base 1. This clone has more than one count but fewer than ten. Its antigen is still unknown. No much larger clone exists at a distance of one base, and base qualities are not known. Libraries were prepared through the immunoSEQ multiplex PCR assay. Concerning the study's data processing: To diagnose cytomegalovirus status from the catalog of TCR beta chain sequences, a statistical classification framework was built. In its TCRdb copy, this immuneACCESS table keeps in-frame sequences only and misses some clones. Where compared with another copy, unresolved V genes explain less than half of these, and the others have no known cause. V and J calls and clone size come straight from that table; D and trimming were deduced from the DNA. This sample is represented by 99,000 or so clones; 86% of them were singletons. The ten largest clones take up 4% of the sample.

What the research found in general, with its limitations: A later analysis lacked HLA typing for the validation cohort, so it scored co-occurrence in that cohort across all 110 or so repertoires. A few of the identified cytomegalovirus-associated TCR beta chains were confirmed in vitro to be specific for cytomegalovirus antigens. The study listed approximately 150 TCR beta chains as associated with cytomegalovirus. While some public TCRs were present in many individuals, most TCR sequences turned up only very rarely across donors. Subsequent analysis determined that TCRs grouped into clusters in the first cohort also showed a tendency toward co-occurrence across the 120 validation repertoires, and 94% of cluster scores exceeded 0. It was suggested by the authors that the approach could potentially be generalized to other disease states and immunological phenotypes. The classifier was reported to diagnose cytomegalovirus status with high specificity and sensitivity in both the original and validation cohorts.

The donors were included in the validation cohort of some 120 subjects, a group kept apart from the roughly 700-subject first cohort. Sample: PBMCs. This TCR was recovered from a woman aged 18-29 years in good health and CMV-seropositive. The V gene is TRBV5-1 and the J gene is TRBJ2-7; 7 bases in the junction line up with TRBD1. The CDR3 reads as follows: CARDRFAYEQYF. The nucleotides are TGCGCCAGGGACAGGTTTGCCTACGAGCAGTACTTC.